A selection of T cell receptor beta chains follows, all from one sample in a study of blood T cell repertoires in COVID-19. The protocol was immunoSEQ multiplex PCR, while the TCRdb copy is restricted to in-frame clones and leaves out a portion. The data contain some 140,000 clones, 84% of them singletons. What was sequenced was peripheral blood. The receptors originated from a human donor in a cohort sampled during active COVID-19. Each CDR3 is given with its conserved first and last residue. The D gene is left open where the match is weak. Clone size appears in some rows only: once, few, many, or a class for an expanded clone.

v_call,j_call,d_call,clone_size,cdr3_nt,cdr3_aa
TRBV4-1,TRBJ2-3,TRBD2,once,TGCGCCAGCAGCCAGGGGTGGACTAGCGGCACAGATACGCAGTATTTT,CASSQGWTSGTDTQYF
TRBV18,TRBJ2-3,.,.,TGTGCCAGCTCACCACCCGCAGATACGCAGTATTTT,CASSPPADTQYF
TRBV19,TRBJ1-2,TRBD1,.,TGTGCCAGTAGTCTGTCCCGGGACAGGGTCTCTGGCTACACCTTC,CASSLSRDRVSGYTF
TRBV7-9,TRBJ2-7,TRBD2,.,TGTGCCAGCAGCCAAGATCTAGCGGGGGACTACGAGCAGTACTTC,CASSQDLAGDYEQYF
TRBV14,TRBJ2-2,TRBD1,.,TGTGCCAGCAGCCAAGACAACAGGGGCGCCGGGGAGCTGTTTTTT,CASSQDNRGAGELFF
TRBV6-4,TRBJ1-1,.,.,TGTGCCAGCAGTCTAAATTCCGGGTTGGTGGCTTTCTTT,CASSLNSGLVAFF
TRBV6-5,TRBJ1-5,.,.,TGTGCCAGCAGCTTACAGGATGACGGCCAGCCCCAGCATTTT,CASSLQDDGQPQHF
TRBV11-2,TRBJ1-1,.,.,TGTGCCAGCAGCTCCCGGGGGGGAAACACTGAAGCTTTCTTT,CASSSRGGNTEAFF
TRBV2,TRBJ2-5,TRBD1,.,TGTGCCAGCAGTGACAGGGACAGGGAGTGGGAGACCCAGTACTTC,CASSDRDREWETQYF
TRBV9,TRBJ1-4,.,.,TGTGCCAGCAGCGTAGGCCAGGGAGGAGAAAAACTGTTTTTT,CASSVGQGGEKLFF
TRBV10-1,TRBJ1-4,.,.,TGCGCCAGCGGGAGGGGTTCAAGAGGAAAAACTGTTTTT,CASGRGSRGKTVF
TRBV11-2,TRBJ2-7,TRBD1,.,TGTGCCAGCAGCCCCCCGGGACAGGGAGAGAGCGAGCAGTACTTC,CASSPPGQGESEQYF
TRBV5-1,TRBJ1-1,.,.,TGCGCCAGCAGCCTAACGACAGGGAACACTGAAGCTTTCTTT,CASSLTTGNTEAFF
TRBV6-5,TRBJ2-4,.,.,TGTGCCAGCAGCATGCTGGGGGGTGGGCAAAACATTCAGTACTTC,CASSMLGGGQNIQYF
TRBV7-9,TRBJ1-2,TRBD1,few,TGTGCCAGCAGTCGAGGGACAGGTGGTGATGGCTACACCTTC,CASSRGTGGDGYTF
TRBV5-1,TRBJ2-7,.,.,TGCGCCAGCAGCTTGGTGGGGCAACCATCCTACGAGCAGTACTTC,CASSLVGQPSYEQYF
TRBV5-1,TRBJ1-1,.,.,TGCGCCAGCAGCTTGGGGGTTTCCGGGGAAGCTTTCTTT,CASSLGVSGEAFF
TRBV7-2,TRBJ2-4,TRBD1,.,TGTGCCAGCAGCTTTGGAGGGACAGGGAACATTCAGTACTTC,CASSFGGTGNIQYF
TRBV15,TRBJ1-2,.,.,TGTGCCACCAGCAGAGATGGGCTTGTCTATGGCTACACCTTC,CATSRDGLVYGYTF
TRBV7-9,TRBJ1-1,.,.,TGTGCCAGCAATGAGGTAGGCACTGAAGCTTTCTTT,CASNEVGTEAFF
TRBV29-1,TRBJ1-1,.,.,TGCAGCGTTGAAAGGGGGTTGGGCACTGAAGCTTTCTTT,CSVERGLGTEAFF
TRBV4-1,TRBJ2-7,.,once,TGCGCCAGCAGCCAAGGGGCGAACTACGAGCAGTACTTC,CASSQGANYEQYF
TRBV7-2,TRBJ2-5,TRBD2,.,TGTGCCAGCAGCGCCCTAGCGGGGGAGACCCAGTACTTC,CASSALAGETQYF
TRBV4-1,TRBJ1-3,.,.,TGCGCCAGCAGCCAAGACTCCCCGACGGGGACTGGAAACACCATATATTTT,CASSQDSPTGTGNTIYF
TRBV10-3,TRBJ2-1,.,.,TGTGCCATCAGTGAGACACCAGGAGGCGACTACAATGAGCAGTTCTTC,CAISETPGGDYNEQFF
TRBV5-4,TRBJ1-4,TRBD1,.,TGTGCCAGCAGCTTGGGAGGGGGACAGGGGGCAACTAATGAAAAACTGTTTTTT,CASSLGGGQGATNEKLFF
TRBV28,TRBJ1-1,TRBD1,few,TGTGCCAGCAGCCTGGACAGGTTAAGGATGAACACTGAAGCTTTCTTT,CASSLDRLRMNTEAFF
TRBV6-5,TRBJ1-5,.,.,TGTGCCAGCAAGACAGGTAGCGGCAATCAGCCCCAGCATTTT,CASKTGSGNQPQHF
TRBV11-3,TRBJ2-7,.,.,TGTGCCAGCAGCTTATTTTTTTGGACAACCTACGAGCAGTACTTC,CASSLFFWTTYEQYF
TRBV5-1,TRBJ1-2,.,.,TGCGCCAGCAGCTTAAACGACAGAGACTATGGCTACACCTTC,CASSLNDRDYGYTF
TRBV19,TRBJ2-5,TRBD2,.,TGTGCCAGTAGTATAGATCTCCTAGCGGGGGGCCTTGAGACCCAGTACTTC,CASSIDLLAGGLETQYF
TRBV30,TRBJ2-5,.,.,TGTGCCTGGGGAAGGGGGTTCCCAGAGACCCAGTACTTC,CAWGRGFPETQYF
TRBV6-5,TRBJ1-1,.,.,TGTGCCAGCAGTCGAACAGGGGAAGCTTTCTTT,CASSRTGEAFF
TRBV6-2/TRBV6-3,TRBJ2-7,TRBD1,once,TGTGCCAGCAGTTACTCGACCTCCGGGACAGGTCTCTTTGAGCAGTACTTC,CASSYSTSGTGLFEQYF
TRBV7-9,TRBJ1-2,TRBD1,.,TGTGCCAGCAGCTTAGAACAGGGGGCTGGCTACACCTTC,CASSLEQGAGYTF
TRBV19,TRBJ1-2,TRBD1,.,TGTGCCAGTAGTATTCTTGGGACAGGGGCAAACTATGGCTACACCTTC,CASSILGTGANYGYTF
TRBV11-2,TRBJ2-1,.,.,TGTGCCAGCAGCTTAGTGGGCCAAGTCAGTGAGCAGTTCTTC,CASSLVGQVSEQFF
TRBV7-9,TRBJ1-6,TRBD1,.,TGTGCCAGCAGCACCCCAACAGGGGGCTCCTATAATTCACCCCTCCACTTT,CASSTPTGGSYNSPLHF
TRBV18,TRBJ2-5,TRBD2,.,TGTGCCAGCTCACAGGGAGGGGTGGAGACCCAGTACTTC,CASSQGGVETQYF
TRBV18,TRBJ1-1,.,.,TGTGCCAGCTCACCCTCCCGGGACACTGAAGCTTTCTTT,CASSPSRDTEAFF
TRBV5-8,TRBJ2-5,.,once,TGTGCCAGCAGCTTCATCTGGCAGACCCAGTACTTC,CASSFIWQTQYF
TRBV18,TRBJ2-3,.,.,TGTGCCAGCTCATCAAATGACAGAACTAGCACAGATACGCAGTATTTT,CASSSNDRTSTDTQYF
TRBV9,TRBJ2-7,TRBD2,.,TGTGCCAGCAGCGTGGGACTAGCGGGGGGACACGAGCAGTACTTC,CASSVGLAGGHEQYF
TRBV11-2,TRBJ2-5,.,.,TGTGCCAGCAGCTTGCACGGGCGGGCGACCCAGTACTTC,CASSLHGRATQYF
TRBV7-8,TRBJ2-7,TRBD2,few,TGTGCCAGCAGCTTAGTGGGGGGGCTAGCGGGGTTTGCGCAGTACTTC,CASSLVGGLAGFAQYF
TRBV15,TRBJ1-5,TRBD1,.,TGTGCCACCAGCAGAGATCGACAGGGGCTAGTTAATCAGCCCCAGCATTTT,CATSRDRQGLVNQPQHF
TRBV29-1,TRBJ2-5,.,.,TGCAGCGGGCGGCGCCAAGAGACCCAGTACTTC,CSGRRQETQYF